The clone carrying this T cell receptor (beta chain) appeared many times. Its antigen is as yet unknown. The study amplified TCR beta CDR3 regions using RNA transcripts. Amplification began with first-round RT-PCR using HTBI primers, then second-round multiplex PCR was performed. TCRdb redid the calling of the multiplex PCR reads with MiXCR, one entry per CDR3 protein. The data contain about 410,000 distinct CDR3 sequences, about a sixth of them singletons. Ophthalmopathic donors had moderate-to-severe activity, CAS ≥3 and NOSPECS ≥4, with disease that had lasted under 3 months. As diagnostic evidence, clinical symptoms, serum thyroxine, TRAb, thyroid ultrasound and orbital computed tomography were relied upon. The PBMCs used were ones drawn from approximately 10 ml of fresh peripheral blood. The data originate from a study of Graves' ophthalmopathy and Graves' hyperthyroidism. Study conclusions and caveats: Both an approximately 68% sensitivity and an approximately 76% specificity characterized the model's predictions of ophthalmopathy progression.

The length of the CDR3 is 16 residues. Trimming cost V 0 bases and J 4 bases, with 12 bases left between them. Germline CDR1 SGHTA, CDR2 FQGNSA. Sequencing was performed on peripheral blood. V gene TRBV7-2 combines with J gene TRBJ2-2, with a tentative D call TRBD1 (5 bases). This clonotype originated in a woman aged 18-30 years with Graves' ophthalmopathy. The CDR3 loop is CASSLARRVGTGELFF. The CDR3 nucleotides are TGTGCCAGCAGCTTAGCCCGCAGGGTGGGCACCGGGGAGCTGTTTTTT.